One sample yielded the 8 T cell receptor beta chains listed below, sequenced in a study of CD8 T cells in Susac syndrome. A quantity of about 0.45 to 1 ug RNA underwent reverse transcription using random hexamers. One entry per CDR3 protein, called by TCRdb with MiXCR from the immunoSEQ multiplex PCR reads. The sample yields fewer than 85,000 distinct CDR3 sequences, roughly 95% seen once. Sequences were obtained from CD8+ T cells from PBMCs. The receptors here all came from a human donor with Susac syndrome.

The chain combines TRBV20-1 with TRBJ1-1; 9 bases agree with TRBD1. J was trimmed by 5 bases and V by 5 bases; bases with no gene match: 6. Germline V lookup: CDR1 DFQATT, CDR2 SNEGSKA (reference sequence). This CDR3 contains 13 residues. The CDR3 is CSALTGGGTEAFF. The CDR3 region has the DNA TGCAGTGCTCTGACAGGGGGTGGGACTGAAGCTTTCTTT.

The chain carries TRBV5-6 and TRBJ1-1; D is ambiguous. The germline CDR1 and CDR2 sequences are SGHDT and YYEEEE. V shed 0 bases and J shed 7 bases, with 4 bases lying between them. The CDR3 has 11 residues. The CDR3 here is CASSLVYEAFF. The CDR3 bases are TGTGCCAGCAGCTTGGTATATGAAGCTTTCTTT.

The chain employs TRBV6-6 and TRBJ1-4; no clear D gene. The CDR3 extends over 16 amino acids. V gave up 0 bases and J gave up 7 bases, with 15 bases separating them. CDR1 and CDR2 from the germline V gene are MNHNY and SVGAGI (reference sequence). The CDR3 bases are TGTGCCAGCAGTTACTCTCCCGGCGGAGGAGGTGAAAAACTGTTTTTT. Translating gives CASSYSPGGGGEKLFF.

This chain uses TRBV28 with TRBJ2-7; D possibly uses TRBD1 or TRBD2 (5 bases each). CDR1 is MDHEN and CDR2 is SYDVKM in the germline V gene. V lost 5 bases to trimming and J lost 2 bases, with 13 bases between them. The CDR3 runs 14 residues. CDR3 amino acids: CASSRDGRPYEQYF. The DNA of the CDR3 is TGTGCCAGCAGTAGGGACGGTAGACCCTACGAGCAGTACTTC.

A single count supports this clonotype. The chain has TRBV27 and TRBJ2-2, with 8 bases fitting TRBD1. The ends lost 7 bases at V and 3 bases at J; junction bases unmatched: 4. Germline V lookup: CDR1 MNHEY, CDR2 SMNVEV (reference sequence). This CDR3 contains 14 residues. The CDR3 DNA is TGTGCCAGCACCGACAGGGGATACACCGGGGAGCTGTTTTTT. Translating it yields CASTDRGYTGELFF.

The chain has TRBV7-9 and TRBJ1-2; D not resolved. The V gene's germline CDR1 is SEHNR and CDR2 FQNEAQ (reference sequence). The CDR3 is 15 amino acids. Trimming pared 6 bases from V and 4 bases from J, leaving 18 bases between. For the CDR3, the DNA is TGTGCCAGCAGTTGGTTCGCGAGTCAGTCCTATGGCTACACCTTC. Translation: CASSWFASQSYGYTF.

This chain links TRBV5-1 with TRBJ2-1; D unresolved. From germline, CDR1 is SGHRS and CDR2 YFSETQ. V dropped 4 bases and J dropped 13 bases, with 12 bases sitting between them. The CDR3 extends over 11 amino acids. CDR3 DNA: TGCGCCAGCAGCCTAGGACCCGGACAGTTCTTC. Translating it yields CASSLGPGQFF.

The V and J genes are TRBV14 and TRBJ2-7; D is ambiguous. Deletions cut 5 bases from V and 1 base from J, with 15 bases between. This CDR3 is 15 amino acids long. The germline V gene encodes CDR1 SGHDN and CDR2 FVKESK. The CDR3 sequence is CASSTAVGLSYEQYF. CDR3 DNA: TGTGCCAGCAGCACCGCGGTCGGGTTATCCTACGAGCAGTACTTC.